Given below is one T cell receptor beta chain in context. This sample was included in a study of blood T cell repertoires in COVID-19. Study overall: COVID-19 samples from acute and convalescent phases originated in the United States, Italy and Spain. Sources were T cells, B-cell-depleted T cells, or PBMCs; the material itself was cDNA or gDNA.

In the source study's methods: Cell counts per sample came from amplifying reference gene primers. Sequenced by immunoSEQ multiplex PCR; TCRdb stores in-frame clones only, minus some. D and trimming come from the DNA, and the V and J calls and clone size come from that table. The sample records 30,000 to 35,000 clones, over 60% being singletons. The germline CDR1 and CDR2 sequences are LGHDT and YNNKEL (reference sequence). The V gene end was trimmed by 4 bases and the J gene end by 7 bases; junction bases not matched to a gene: 10. This CDR3 region has 15 residues. The chain joins TRBV3-1 (or the pseudogene TRBV3-2) to TRBJ2-4; 7 positions match TRBD2. The specimen was peripheral blood. The clonotype originates from a human donor in a cohort sampled during active COVID-19. As DNA, the CDR3 is TGTGCCAGCAGCCCCAGCCGGGGGGAACGGAACATTCAGTACTTC. It encodes CASSPSRGERNIQYF.